This T cell receptor beta chain emerged from a study of T cell responses to AZD1222 COVID-19 vaccine. Overall study context: Timing groups of about 4 and about 12 weeks for second doses were pooled. Study-wide results and limits: Clonal diversity may have been underestimated in mostly white British donors.

Libraries were prepared by immunoSEQ multiplex PCR; TCRdb keeps only in-frame clonotypes and omits some of them. This table holds 120,000 or so clones, roughly 88% found once. V gave up 0 bases and J gave up 1 base, with 5 bases separating them. Germline V gene sequence: CDR1 SGHDT, CDR2 YYEEEE. The CDR3 spans 14 residues. About this clone itself: Its antigen is not known.

The specimen was peripheral blood, collected on day 0 of AZD1222 vaccination. This sequence joins TRBV5-6 and TRBJ2-1, with no clear D. The clonotype originates from an adult in good health. The CDR3 nucleotides read TGTGCCAGCAGCTTGGGGCGTTCCTACAATGAGCAGTTCTTC. Its protein product is CASSLGRSYNEQFF.